One sample yielded the 15 T cell receptor beta chains listed below, sequenced in a study of shared clonotypes between healthy human individuals. Profiled with immunoSEQ multiplex PCR; TCRdb holds only in-frame clones, not every one. In the table there are some 2,000,000 clones, 95% of which are singletons. Specimen: naive CD4+ T cells sorted from blood. This sample's subset: CD45RA+ positively selected. These receptors all stem from a man aged 18 to 29 in good health.

As to this clone: Other nucleotide sequences in the sample specify the same CDR3. V is TRBV18 and J is TRBJ2-1, with TRBD2 matching 10 bases. V gave up 1 base and J gave up 5 bases; unmatched junction bases: 2. The CDR3 is 15 residues long. Germline V gene sequence: CDR1 KGHSH, CDR2 LQKENI. CDR3 in amino acids: CASSPRLAGDNEQFF. In DNA form, the CDR3 reads TGTGCCAGCTCACCACGGCTAGCGGGAGACAATGAGCAGTTCTTC.

The rearrangement uses TRBV29-1 and TRBJ2-1; no clear D gene. The CDR3 length is 10 residues. The germline V and J ends were trimmed by 7 bases and 5 bases, with 6 bases remaining between them. Germline lookup yields CDR1 SQVTM and CDR2 ANQGSEA. The CDR3 sequence: CSGSNNEQFF. CDR3 coding DNA: TGCAGCGGATCGAACAATGAGCAGTTCTTC.

The chain links TRBV6-5 to TRBJ1-5; TRBD1 is a possible D gene (5 bases). This CDR3 has 15 amino acids. The V end was cut by 4 bases, the J end by 3 bases, with 13 bases between. The germline V gene encodes CDR1 MNHEY and CDR2 SVGAGI. The CDR3 DNA follows: TGTGCCAGCAGTTCCGCTTTGGGGGACAATCAGCCCCAGCATTTT. This translates into CASSSALGDNQPQHF.

V is TRBV5-1 and J is TRBJ1-3; 7 nucleotides match TRBD1. J gave up 3 bases and V 0 bases, and 6 bases lay outside the gene matches. CDR1 is SGHRS and CDR2 is YFSETQ in the germline V gene. The CDR3 totals 16 residues. CDR3 DNA sequence: TGCGCCAGCAGCTTGGACAGGGGAAAGAGTGGAAACACCATATATTTT. Its translation: CASSLDRGKSGNTIYF.

The count of this clone is one. The chain is built from TRBV11-2 and TRBJ2-3; TRBD2 agrees at 7 bases. The CDR3 contains 15 residues. V lost 1 base to trimming and J lost 3 bases; unmatched junction nucleotides: 4. Germline V gene data show CDR1 as SGHAT and CDR2 as FQNNGV. The CDR3 spells CASSLGGLPTDTQYF. For the CDR3, the DNA is TGTGCCAGCAGCTTAGGGGGACTACCAACAGATACGCAGTATTTT.

CDR3 residues: CAISESAVGGYTF. The CDR3 bases are TGTGCCATCAGTGAGTCGGCAGTTGGTGGCTACACCTTC. The chain employs TRBV10-3 and TRBJ1-2; D unclear. The CDR3 loop spans 13 amino acids. The germline CDR1 and CDR2 sequences are ENHRY and SYGVKD. Trimming removed 0 bases from V and 7 bases from J, with 9 bases in between.

This chain uses TRBV9 with TRBJ2-1; no clear D gene. V lost 0 bases and J 8 bases, leaving 9 bases between the germline ends. The CDR3 has 13 residues. Per germline, CDR1 SGDLS and CDR2 YYNGEE. CDR3 sequence reads: CASSVVASDEQFF. The DNA for the CDR3 is TGTGCCAGCAGCGTAGTTGCCTCAGATGAGCAGTTCTTC.

This clone was counted only a few times. This chain links TRBV19 with TRBJ2-4; D call uncertain. Trimming stripped 7 bases from V and 0 bases from J, with 13 bases between. Germline CDR1 is LNHDA and CDR2 is SQIVND (reference sequence). CDR3 length: 15 amino acids. CDR3: CASTDDLLAKNIQYF. CDR3 bases: TGTGCCAGTACCGACGACCTACTAGCCAAAAACATTCAGTACTTC.

The chain carries TRBV7-8 and TRBJ1-4, with D tentatively TRBD1 (5 bases). The germline CDR1 and CDR2 sequences are SGHVS and FQNEAQ. The V end was cut by 1 base, the J end by 8 bases, with 8 bases between. The CDR3 has 13 amino acids. The CDR3 region is CASSLDRGEKLFF. Written as DNA, the CDR3 is TGTGCCAGCAGCTTAGACCGGGGGGAAAAACTGTTTTTT.

This rearrangement joins TRBV11-2 to TRBJ2-2, with 10 positions matching TRBD2. The CDR3 runs to 17 residues. Germline V gives CDR1 SGHAT, CDR2 FQNNGV. J lost 2 bases, V lost 4 bases, and 7 bases had no gene match. The CDR3 DNA reads as TGTGCCAGCAGCTGGGGGCGGACTAGCGGAAACACCGGGGAGCTGTTTTTT. It yields the protein CASSWGRTSGNTGELFF.

The chain combines TRBV6-5 with TRBJ1-2; 10 bases match TRBD1. Trimming removed 6 bases from V and 6 bases from J; junction bases left unmatched: 10. Germline CDR1 is MNHEY and CDR2 is SVGAGI. The CDR3 is 15 amino acids. CDR3 DNA: TGTGCCAGCAGCCGAGGGACAGGGGAATCGAATGGCTACACCTTC. It translates to CASSRGTGESNGYTF.

On this clone itself: This sample also contains other DNA sequences that code for the same CDR3. V usage is TRBV6-6 and J usage is TRBJ2-5; 9 nucleotides line up with TRBD2. The V gene's germline CDR1 is MNHNY and CDR2 SVGAGI (reference sequence). Unmatched junction bases numbered 5, after V lost 2 bases and J lost 4 bases. CDR3 length: 15 residues. In nucleotides, the CDR3 is TGTGCCAGCAGTTACAGTGCGGGAGGGAGAGAGACCCAGTACTTC. The encoded protein is CASSYSAGGRETQYF.

CDR3 nucleotides: TGTGCCTGGAGTGCAAATACTGAGCAGTTCTTC. Protein product: CAWSANTEQFF. The rearrangement links TRBV30 to TRBJ2-1, with D uncertain. V lost 1 base and J 9 bases, leaving 7 bases between the germline ends. Germline values: CDR1 GTSNPN, CDR2 SVGIG (reference sequence). CDR3 size: 11 residues. Supplemented by reference TRBV30 and TRBJ2-1, the full variable domain reads SQTIHQWPATLVQPVGSPLSLECTVEGTSNPNLYWYRQAAGRGLQLLFYSVGIGQISSEVPQNLSASRPQDRQFILSSKKLLLSDSGFYLCAWSANTEQFFGPGTRLTVL.

The DNA of the CDR3 is TGTGCCAGCAGCCACCCGGGCGAAATCGGGGAGCTGTTTTTT. It translates to CASSHPGEIGELFF. The rearrangement uses TRBV9 and TRBJ2-2; D ambiguous. CDR1 SGDLS and CDR2 YYNGEE come from the germline V gene. The V and J ends lost 4 bases and 7 bases respectively, with 14 bases between them. The CDR3 has 14 amino acids.

This sequence joins TRBV29-1 and TRBJ2-1; tentatively, D is TRBD1 (6 bases). CDR3 size: 14 residues. Germline loops: CDR1 SQVTM, CDR2 ANQGSEA. The V gene lost 6 bases and the J gene lost 0 bases, with 12 bases spanning the gap. This CDR3 reads CSVEGESSYNEQFF. CDR3 bases: TGCAGCGTCGAGGGGGAAAGCTCCTACAATGAGCAGTTCTTC.